Listed below are T cell receptor beta chains from one sample, sequenced in a study of spatial heterogeneity in lung cancer. TCRdb passed the 5' RACE reads through MiXCR, listing each CDR3 protein once. The profile shows 50,000 to 65,000 distinct CDR3 sequences, less than 9% of them singletons. Sample: PBMCs, taken at surgery. Receptors originate from a female donor with early-stage non-small cell lung cancer. Each CDR3 is given with its conserved first and last residue. Fields, in order: clone size, D gene, V gene, J gene, CDR3 length, CDR3 DNA, CDR3 protein. The D gene is left open where the match is weak. Where a row states a size, it is once, few, many or the class of an expanded clone; other rows omit it.

many	-	TRBV9	TRBJ1-1	14	TGTGCCAGCAGCCTTAAGATGGGGAACACTGAAGCTTTCTTT	CASSLKMGNTEAFF
-	-	TRBV29-1	TRBJ2-7	11	TGCAGCGTGACGGAGAAATACGAGCAGTACTTC	CSVTEKYEQYF
many	-	TRBV7-2	TRBJ1-3	17	TGTGCCAGCAGCTTAACTTGGTCGCCAGGGGAATTGAACACCATATATTTT	CASSLTWSPGELNTIYF
many	-	TRBV7-6	TRBJ2-3	14	TGTGCCAGCAGCGTAAACAGGGATTTGGGTACGCAGTATTTT	CASSVNRDLGTQYF
few	-	TRBV20-1	TRBJ2-7	15	TGCAGTGCTAGAGATGGAGGCCATAGTTCCAGCGAGCAGTACTTC	CSARDGGHSSSEQYF
many	-	TRBV12-3/TRBV12-4	TRBJ1-1	14	TGTGCCAGCAGCCCCCGGCGGGTGAACACTGAAGCTTTCTTT	CASSPRRVNTEAFF
many	-	TRBV25-1	TRBJ2-3	17	TGTGCCAGCAGTGTATTGGACAGACCAAATATCACAGATACGCAGTATTTT	CASSVLDRPNITDTQYF
-	-	TRBV12-3/TRBV12-4	TRBJ1-1	12	TGTGCCAGCAGGCGGGACGGCACTGAAGCTTTCTTT	CASRRDGTEAFF
-	TRBD1	TRBV7-9	TRBJ2-1	15	TGTGCCAGCAGCTCCCCGGGGACAGGATACAATGAGCAGTTCTTC	CASSSPGTGYNEQFF